The clone carrying this T cell receptor beta chain was seen ten or more times. The sample holds other DNA sequences that translate to the same CDR3. This entry is derived from a study of blood T cell repertoires in COVID-19. Sequencing used immunoSEQ multiplex PCR; TCRdb keeps in-frame clones, though not all of them. The table lists roughly 200,000 clones, around 83% of them singletons. The V and J ends lost 7 bases and 7 bases, in that order; junction bases with no gene match: 6. Looked up from germline, CDR1 is SGDLS and CDR2 is YYNGEE. The CDR3 runs to 12 residues. This TCR was recovered from a man aged 40-49 years who had recovered from COVID-19. V gene TRBV9 combines with J gene TRBJ1-2; TRBD1 aligns across 8 bases. Sequencing input: PBMCs or T cells enriched from blood (not recorded which). Here the CDR3 DNA reads TGTGCCAGCCGTCAGGGGGCGAGTGGCTACACCTTC. Encoded protein: CASRQGASGYTF.